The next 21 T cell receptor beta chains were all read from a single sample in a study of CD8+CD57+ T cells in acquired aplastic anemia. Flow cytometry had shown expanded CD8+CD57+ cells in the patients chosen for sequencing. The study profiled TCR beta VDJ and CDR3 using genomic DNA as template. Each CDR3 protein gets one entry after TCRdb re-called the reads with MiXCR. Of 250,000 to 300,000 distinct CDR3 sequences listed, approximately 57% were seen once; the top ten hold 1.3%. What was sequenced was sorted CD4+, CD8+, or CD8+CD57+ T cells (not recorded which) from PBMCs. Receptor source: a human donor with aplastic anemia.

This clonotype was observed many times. CDR3 loop: CASSPPQGTYEQYF. The CDR3 nucleotides are TGTGCCAGCTCACCCCCCCAGGGAACCTACGAGCAGTACTTC. The chain combines TRBV18 with TRBJ2-7; TRBD1 is a possible D gene (5 bases). Germline CDR1 is KGHSH and CDR2 is LQKENI. V was pared by 3 bases and J by 2 bases, with 11 bases between. The CDR3 is 14 residues long.

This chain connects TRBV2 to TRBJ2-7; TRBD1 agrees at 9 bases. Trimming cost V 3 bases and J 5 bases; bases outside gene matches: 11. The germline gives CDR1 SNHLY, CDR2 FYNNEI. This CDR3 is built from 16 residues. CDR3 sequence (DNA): TGTGCCAGCAGTGAGTTTGGATGGACAGGGGAGGACGAGCAGTACTTC. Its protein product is CASSEFGWTGEDEQYF.

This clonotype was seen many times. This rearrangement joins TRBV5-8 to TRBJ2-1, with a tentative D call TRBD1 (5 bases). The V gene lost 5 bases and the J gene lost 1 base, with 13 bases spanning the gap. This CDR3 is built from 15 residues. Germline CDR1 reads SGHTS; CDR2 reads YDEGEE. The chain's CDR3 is CASRLQVGSYNEQFF. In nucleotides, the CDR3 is TGTGCCAGCAGATTACAGGTTGGGTCCTACAATGAGCAGTTCTTC.

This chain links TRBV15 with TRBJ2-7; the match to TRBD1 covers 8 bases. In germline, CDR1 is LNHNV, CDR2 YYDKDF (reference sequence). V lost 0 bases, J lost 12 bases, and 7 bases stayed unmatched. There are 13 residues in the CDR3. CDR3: CATSRDLWDRPYF. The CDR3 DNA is TGTGCCACCAGCAGAGATCTTTGGGACAGGCCGTACTTC.

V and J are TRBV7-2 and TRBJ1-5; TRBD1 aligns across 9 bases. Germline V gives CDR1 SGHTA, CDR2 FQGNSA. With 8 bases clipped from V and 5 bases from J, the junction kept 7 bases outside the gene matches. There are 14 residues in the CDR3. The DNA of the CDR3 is TGTGCCAGCCATGGACAGGGGAGGGATCAGCCCCAGCATTTT. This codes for CASHGQGRDQPQHF. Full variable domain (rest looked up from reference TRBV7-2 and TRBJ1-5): GAGVSQSPSNKVTEKGKDVELRCDPISGHTALYWYRQSLGQGLEFLIYFQGNSAPDKSGLPSDRFSAERTGGSVSTLTIQRTQQEDSAVYLCASHGQGRDQPQHFGDGTRLSIL.

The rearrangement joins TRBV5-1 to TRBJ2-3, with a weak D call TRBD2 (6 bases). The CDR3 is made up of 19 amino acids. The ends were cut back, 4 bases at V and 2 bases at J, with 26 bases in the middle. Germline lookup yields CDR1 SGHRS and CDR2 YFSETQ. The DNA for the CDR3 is TGCGCCAGCAGCCTGGGGAGGCGCGAGTTTTTTTATGTCACAGATACGCAGTATTTT. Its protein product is CASSLGRREFFYVTDTQYF.

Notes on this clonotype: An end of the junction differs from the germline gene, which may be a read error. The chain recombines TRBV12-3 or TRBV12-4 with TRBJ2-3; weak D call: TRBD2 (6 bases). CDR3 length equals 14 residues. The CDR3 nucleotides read TGTGCCAGCAGTTTTCCCGGGAGCAAAGATACGCAGTATTTT. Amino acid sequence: CASSFPGSKDTQYF.

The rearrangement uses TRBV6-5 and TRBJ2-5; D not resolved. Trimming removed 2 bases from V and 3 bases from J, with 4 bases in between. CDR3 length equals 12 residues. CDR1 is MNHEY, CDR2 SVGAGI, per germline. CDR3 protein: CASSYPEETQYF. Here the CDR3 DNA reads TGTGCCAGCAGTTACCCGGAAGAGACCCAGTACTTC.

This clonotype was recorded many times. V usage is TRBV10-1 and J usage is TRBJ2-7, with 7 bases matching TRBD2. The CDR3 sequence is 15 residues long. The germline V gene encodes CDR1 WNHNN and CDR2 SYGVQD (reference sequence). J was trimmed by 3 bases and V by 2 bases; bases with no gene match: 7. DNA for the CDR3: TGCGCCAGCAGTGAGCGGGGGGTAAGCAGCTACGAGCAGTACTTC. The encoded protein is CASSERGVSSYEQYF.

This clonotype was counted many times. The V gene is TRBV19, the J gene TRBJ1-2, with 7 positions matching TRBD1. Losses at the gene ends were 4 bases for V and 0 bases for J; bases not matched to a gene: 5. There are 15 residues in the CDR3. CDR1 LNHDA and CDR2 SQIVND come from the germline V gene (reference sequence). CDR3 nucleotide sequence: TGTGCCAGTAGTAAAGGGGACAGCACTAACTATGGCTACACCTTC. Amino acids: CASSKGDSTNYGYTF.

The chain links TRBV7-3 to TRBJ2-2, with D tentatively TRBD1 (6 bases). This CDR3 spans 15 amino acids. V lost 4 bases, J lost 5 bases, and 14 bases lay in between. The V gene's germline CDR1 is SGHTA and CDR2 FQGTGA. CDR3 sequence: CASSSQGQGTGELFF. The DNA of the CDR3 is TGTGCCAGCAGCTCCCAGGGGCAGGGAACCGGGGAGCTGTTTTTT.

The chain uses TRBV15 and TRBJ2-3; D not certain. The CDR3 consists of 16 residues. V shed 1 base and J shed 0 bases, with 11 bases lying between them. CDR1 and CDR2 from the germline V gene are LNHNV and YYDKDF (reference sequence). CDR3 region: CATSRGVGRSTDTQYF. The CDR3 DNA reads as TGTGCCACCAGCAGAGGGGTTGGTAGAAGCACAGATACGCAGTATTTT.

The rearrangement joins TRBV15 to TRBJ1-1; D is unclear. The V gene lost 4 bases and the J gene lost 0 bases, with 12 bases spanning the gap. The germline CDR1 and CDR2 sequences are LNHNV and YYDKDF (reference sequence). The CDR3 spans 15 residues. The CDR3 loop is CATSKRSFMNTEAFF. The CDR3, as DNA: TGTGCCACCAGCAAAAGGTCATTCATGAACACTGAAGCTTTCTTT.

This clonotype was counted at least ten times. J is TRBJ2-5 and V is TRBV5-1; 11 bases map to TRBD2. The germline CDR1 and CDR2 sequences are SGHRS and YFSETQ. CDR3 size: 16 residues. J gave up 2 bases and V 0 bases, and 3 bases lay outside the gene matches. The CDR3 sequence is CASSLVASGGQETQYF. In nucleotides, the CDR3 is TGCGCCAGCAGCTTGGTAGCTAGCGGGGGGCAAGAGACCCAGTACTTC.

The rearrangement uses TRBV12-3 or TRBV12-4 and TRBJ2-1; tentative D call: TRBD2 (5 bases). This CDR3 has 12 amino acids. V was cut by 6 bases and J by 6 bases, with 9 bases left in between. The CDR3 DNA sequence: TGTGCCAGCAGAAGCGGACCCAATGAGCAGTTCTTC. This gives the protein CASRSGPNEQFF.

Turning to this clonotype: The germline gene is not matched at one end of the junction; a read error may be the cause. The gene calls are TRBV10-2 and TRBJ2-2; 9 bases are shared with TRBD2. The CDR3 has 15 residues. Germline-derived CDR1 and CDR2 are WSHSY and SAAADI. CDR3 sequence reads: CATAPSGGTTGKLFF. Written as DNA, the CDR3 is TGTGCCACCGCCCCCAGCGGGGGGACGACCGGGAAGCTGTTTTTT.

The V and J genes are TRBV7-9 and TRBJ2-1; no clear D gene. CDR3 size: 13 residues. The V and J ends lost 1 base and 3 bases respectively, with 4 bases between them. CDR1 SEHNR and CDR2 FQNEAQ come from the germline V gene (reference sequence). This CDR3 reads CASSLDNYNEQFF. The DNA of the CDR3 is TGTGCCAGCAGCTTAGACAACTACAATGAGCAGTTCTTC.

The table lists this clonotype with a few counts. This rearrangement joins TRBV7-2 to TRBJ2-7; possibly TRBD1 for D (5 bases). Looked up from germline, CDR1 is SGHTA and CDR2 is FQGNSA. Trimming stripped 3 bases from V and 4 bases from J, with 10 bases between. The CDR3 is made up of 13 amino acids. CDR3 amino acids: CASSFFTGYEQYF. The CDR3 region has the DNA TGTGCCAGCAGCTTCTTTACAGGTTACGAGCAGTACTTC.

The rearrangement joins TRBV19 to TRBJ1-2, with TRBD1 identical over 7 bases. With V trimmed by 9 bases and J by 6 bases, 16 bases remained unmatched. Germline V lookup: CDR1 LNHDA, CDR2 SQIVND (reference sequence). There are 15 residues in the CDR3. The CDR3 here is CASRQGNPRFHGYTF. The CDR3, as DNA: TGTGCCAGCAGACAGGGAAACCCTAGGTTCCATGGCTACACCTTC.

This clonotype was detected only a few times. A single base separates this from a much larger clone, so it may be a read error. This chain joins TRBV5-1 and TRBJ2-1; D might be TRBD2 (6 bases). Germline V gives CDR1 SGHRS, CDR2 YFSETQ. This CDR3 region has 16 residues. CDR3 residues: CASSLDVSGRYNEQLF. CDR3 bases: TGCGCCAGCAGCTTGGACGTCAGCGGGCGATACAATGAGCAGCTCTTC.

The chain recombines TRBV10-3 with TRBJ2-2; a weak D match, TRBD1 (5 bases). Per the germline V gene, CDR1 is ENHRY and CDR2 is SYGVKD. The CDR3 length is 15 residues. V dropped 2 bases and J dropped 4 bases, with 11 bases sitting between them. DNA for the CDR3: TGTGCCATCAGTGAGGGAGCAGGGCGCACCGGGGAGCTGTTTTTT. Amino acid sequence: CAISEGAGRTGELFF.